The 20 T cell receptor beta chains presented below share a single source sample, sequenced in a study of blood T cell repertoires in COVID-19. Profiled with immunoSEQ multiplex PCR; TCRdb holds only in-frame clones, not every one. The sample yields under 200,000 clones, almost 85% seen once. Input material: peripheral blood. These TCRs come from a man younger than 35 with active or convalescent COVID-19.

The chain carries TRBV6-2 or TRBV6-3 and TRBJ1-4; D is perhaps TRBD1 (5 bases). Trimming stripped 4 bases from V and 8 bases from J, with 17 bases between. The CDR3 covers 15 residues. The germline CDR1 and CDR2 sequences are MNHEY and SVGEGT. CDR3 nucleotides: TGTGCCAGCAGTTGGGGACTGGGCCTACCGGAAAAACTGTTTTTT. Protein sequence: CASSWGLGLPEKLFF.

The J gene is TRBJ1-3, the V gene TRBV9; the D is unclear. Germline loops: CDR1 SGDLS, CDR2 YYNGEE. Trimming stripped 3 bases from V and 0 bases from J, with 10 bases between. This CDR3 is built from 15 residues. CDR3 DNA: TGTGCCAGCAGCGCCGGACTTCGCTCTGGAAACACCATATATTTT. This sequence encodes CASSAGLRSGNTIYF.

Comments on this clone: Other DNA variants within this sample encode the same CDR3. V gene TRBV4-2 combines with J gene TRBJ2-1; TRBD2 aligns across 7 bases. Germline V gives CDR1 LGHNA, CDR2 YNFKEQ. The J segment lost 0 bases and the V segment lost 1 base, leaving 0 bases of the junction unmatched. The CDR3 is 15 residues long. The CDR3 loop reads CASSQAGGSYNEQFF. The CDR3, as DNA: TGTGCCAGCAGCCAAGCGGGGGGCTCCTACAATGAGCAGTTCTTC.

This chain connects TRBV28 to TRBJ1-2; D perhaps matches TRBD1 (6 bases). The CDR3 runs to 12 residues. The V end lost 10 bases, the J end lost 0 bases, and 9 bases lay between the germline ends. Germline V gene lookup returns CDR1 MDHEN and CDR2 SYDVKM. CDR3 coding DNA: TGTGCCACTAGGACAGCTAACTATGGCTACACCTTC. This codes for CATRTANYGYTF.

CDR3 coding DNA: TGTGCCAGCAGCTTGGGCCAGGGGGTTCTTACAGATACGCAGTATTTT. As protein: CASSLGQGVLTDTQYF. The chain has TRBV5-5 and TRBJ2-3; TRBD1 agrees at 7 bases. J gave up 3 bases and V 0 bases, and 7 bases lay outside the gene matches. The CDR3 is 16 amino acids. Per the germline V gene, CDR1 is SGHKS and CDR2 is YYEKEE (reference sequence).

The V call is TRBV12-5, the J call TRBJ1-4, with D possibly being TRBD1 (5 bases). Germline V CDR1 and CDR2: LGHNT, FRNRAP. The CDR3 contains 16 residues. Deletions cut 1 base from V and 0 bases from J, with 9 bases between. The chain's CDR3 is CASGLGTGSTNEKLFF. The CDR3 DNA reads as TGTGCTAGTGGTTTGGGCACAGGCTCAACTAATGAAAAACTGTTTTTT.

The chain combines TRBV5-1 with TRBJ2-5; 7 bases match TRBD2. The CDR3 is 14 amino acids. Trimming removed 2 bases from V and 5 bases from J; junction bases left unmatched: 6. Germline CDR1 SGHRS, CDR2 YFSETQ. The CDR3 coding sequence is TGCGCCAGCAGCTTCAGCGGGATGTTGGAGACCCAGTACTTC. Translating it yields CASSFSGMLETQYF.

At least ten counts were recorded for this clone. The chain carries TRBV7-9 and TRBJ2-3, with 7 bases matching TRBD1. The trim removed 4 bases at V and 2 bases at J, leaving 6 bases unmatched. The germline gives CDR1 SEHNR, CDR2 FQNEAQ (reference sequence). CDR3 size: 15 residues. The CDR3 loop is CASSSQGFNTDTQYF. The CDR3 nucleotides read TGTGCCAGCAGCTCACAGGGGTTTAACACAGATACGCAGTATTTT. The full variable domain, in which reference TRBV7-9 and TRBJ2-3 provide the parts outside the CDR3, is DTGVSQNPRHKITKRGQNVTFRCDPISEHNRLYWYRQTLGQGPEFLTYFQNEAQLEKSRLLSDRFSAERPKGSFSTLEIQRTEQGDSAMYLCASSSQGFNTDTQYFGPGTRLTVL.

The chain has TRBV7-9 and TRBJ1-3; D gene unclear. CDR1 and CDR2 from the germline V gene are SEHNR and FQNEAQ (reference sequence). The V end lost 5 bases, the J end lost 1 base, and 15 bases lay between the germline ends. The CDR3 sequence is 16 residues long. The CDR3 spells CASSREGGSSGNTIYF. As DNA, the CDR3 is TGTGCCAGCAGCAGGGAGGGAGGGAGTTCTGGAAACACCATATATTTT. The full variable domain, rest sourced from reference TRBV7-9 and TRBJ1-3, is DTGVSQNPRHKITKRGQNVTFRCDPISEHNRLYWYRQTLGQGPEFLTYFQNEAQLEKSRLLSDRFSAERPKGSFSTLEIQRTEQGDSAMYLCASSREGGSSGNTIYFGEGSWLTVV.

J is TRBJ2-4 and V is TRBV19; D might be TRBD2 (5 bases). CDR3 size: 13 residues. Germline V gene data show CDR1 as LNHDA and CDR2 as SQIVND (reference sequence). The V gene lost 3 bases and the J gene lost 5 bases, with 8 bases spanning the gap. The CDR3 spells CASSIFGENIQYF. Here the CDR3 DNA reads TGTGCCAGTAGTATCTTCGGGGAAAACATTCAGTACTTC.

V and J are TRBV30 and TRBJ2-3; possible D gene TRBD2, 5 bases. With 2 bases removed from V and 1 base from J, the gap between germline ends came to 13 bases. Germline assignment: CDR1 GTSNPN and CDR2 SVGIG (reference sequence). The CDR3 extends over 15 amino acids. CDR3 sequence reads: CAWSRASLGTDTQYF. In DNA, the CDR3 is TGTGCCTGGAGTCGGGCTAGCCTTGGCACAGATACGCAGTATTTT. The variable domain in full, completed from reference TRBV30 and TRBJ2-3, reads SQTIHQWPATLVQPVGSPLSLECTVEGTSNPNLYWYRQAAGRGLQLLFYSVGIGQISSEVPQNLSASRPQDRQFILSSKKLLLSDSGFYLCAWSRASLGTDTQYFGPGTRLTVL.

The chain uses TRBV6-5 and TRBJ2-3; 7 bases fit TRBD1. V lost 0 bases and J lost 2; bases outside the gene matches: 2. Germline CDR1 is MNHEY and CDR2 is SVGAGI. The CDR3 is 15 residues long. CDR3 residues: CASSYSTGSTDTQYF. The CDR3 region has the DNA TGTGCCAGCAGTTACTCGACAGGGTCCACAGATACGCAGTATTTT.

This clone occurred a few times. The chain combines TRBV6-4 with TRBJ1-3; 8 positions match TRBD1. Trimming removed 9 bases from V and 7 bases from J; junction bases left unmatched: 11. CDR1 and CDR2 from the germline V gene are MRHNA and SNTAGT. The CDR3 totals 14 residues. The CDR3 DNA reads TGTGCCAGTCAACCAGGGGGCATGGACAACACCATATATTTT. It is translated as CASQPGGMDNTIYF.

The count of this clone is one. Germline and junction disagree at one end, which may indicate a read error. The chain combines TRBV11-2 with TRBJ2-3, with 11 bases lining up with TRBD2. Germline V gives CDR1 SGHAT, CDR2 FQNNGV. This CDR3 region has 15 residues. Here the CDR3 DNA reads TGTGCCAGCAACTTAATAGCGGGGGGGCCAGATACGCAGTATTTT. This encodes CASNLIAGGPDTQYF.

The rearrangement links TRBV2 to TRBJ1-6, with TRBD1 matching 7 bases. This CDR3 contains 20 residues. The junction had 21 bases not matched to a gene; V was cut back by 4 bases and J by 6 bases. Germline V gene sequence: CDR1 SNHLY, CDR2 FYNNEI. The chain's CDR3 is CASSAEGIGGGTSSNSPLHF. The CDR3 coding sequence is TGTGCCAGCAGTGCGGAAGGAATTGGAGGGGGCACTTCGTCTAATTCACCCCTCCACTTT.

V and J are TRBV10-2 and TRBJ1-1; 8 bases match TRBD1. V was clipped by 4 bases and J by 4 bases; unmatched bases: 11. Germline loops: CDR1 WSHSY, CDR2 SAAADI. This CDR3 contains 16 residues. The CDR3 nucleotides are TGCGCCAGCAGTGCCCGGACAGGGATAGACGGCACTGAAGCTTTCTTT. Amino acids: CASSARTGIDGTEAFF.

The chain carries TRBV18 and TRBJ2-1, with D possibly matching TRBD2 (6 bases). Germline-derived CDR1 and CDR2 are KGHSH and LQKENI. Trimming cost V 4 bases and J 2 bases, with 15 bases left between them. The CDR3 covers 16 residues. Here the CDR3 reads CASSHTRRDPYNEQFF. The CDR3 coding sequence is TGTGCCAGCTCACACACCCGGAGGGATCCCTACAATGAGCAGTTCTTC. Full variable domain (rest looked up from reference TRBV18 and TRBJ2-1): NAGVMQNPRHLVRRRGQEARLRCSPMKGHSHVYWYRQLPEEGLKFMVYLQKENIIDESGMPKERFSAEFPKEGPSILRIQQVVRGDSAAYFCASSHTRRDPYNEQFFGPGTRLTVL.

This clone was picked up a small number of times. V is TRBV4-2 and J is TRBJ1-3, with D uncertain. The CDR3 runs to 13 residues. Trimming stripped 3 bases from V and 0 bases from J, with 3 bases between. The germline V gene encodes CDR1 LGHNA and CDR2 YNFKEQ. CDR3 amino acids: CASSQSSGNTIYF. CDR3 DNA: TGTGCCAGCAGCCAGAGCTCTGGAAACACCATATATTTT.

The gene calls are TRBV27 and TRBJ2-7, with 9 bases aligning to TRBD1. CDR3 size: 14 residues. Germline V gene data show CDR1 as MNHEY and CDR2 as SMNVEV (reference sequence). Unmatched junction bases numbered 2, after V lost 3 bases and J lost 2 bases. The CDR3 DNA reads as TGTGCCAGCAGTTTTGGGGACAGGGCCTACGAGCAGTACTTC. Translating gives CASSFGDRAYEQYF.

The chain uses TRBV6-1 and TRBJ2-7, with 9 bases identical to TRBD2. Trimming cost V 1 base and J 5 bases; bases outside gene matches: 9. This CDR3 contains 16 residues. Germline CDR1 and CDR2: MNHNS and SASEGT. Written as DNA, the CDR3 is TGTGCCAGCAGTGAAGTTGGCGGGAGGGCCTTTAACGAGCAGTACTTC. The encoded protein is CASSEVGGRAFNEQYF.